Following are 4 T cell receptor beta chains from one sample sequenced in a study of CD8+ T cells in alopecia areata. The sample's treatment: oral pan-JAK inhibitor, 5-10 mg twice daily. Sequencing used cDNA as its template, made by extracting RNA and reverse transcribing it. The method was immunoSEQ multiplex PCR; TCRdb's version includes in-frame clones alone and lacks a portion of them. Found here are roughly 220,000 clones, more than 60% of them singletons; the top ten hold about 1.2%. The sample consisted of CD4+ T cells sorted from blood, taken at week 44, from a patient treated with tofacitinib. Receptors were obtained from a human donor with alopecia areata.

V is TRBV2 and J is TRBJ2-1, with 10 bases fitting TRBD2. The CDR3 is made up of 17 amino acids. Germline CDR1 and CDR2: SNHLY and FYNNEI. J gave up 6 bases and V 6 bases, and 14 bases lay outside the gene matches. CDR3 DNA sequence: TGTGCCAGCAGACCCCGGGTGGTAGCGGGGGGCGGCAATGAGCAGTTCTTC. It is translated as CASRPRVVAGGGNEQFF.

This clone occurred once. The genes are TRBV25-1 and TRBJ1-2, with a possible D match to TRBD1 (6 bases). The V and J ends lost 1 base and 6 bases respectively, with 18 bases between them. Germline V CDR1 and CDR2: MGHDK, SYGVNS. This CDR3 region has 16 residues. CDR3 coding DNA: TGTGCCAGCAGTGAATCGGGTAGGGGACACCCGGATGGCTACACCTTC. As protein: CASSESGRGHPDGYTF.

The chain couples TRBV7-2 to TRBJ1-5; no clear D gene. The CDR3 contains 14 residues. CDR1 SGHTA and CDR2 FQGNSA come from the germline V gene. Trimming took off 5 bases at V and 6 bases at J, with 14 bases between the two ends. CDR3 DNA sequence: TGTGCCAGCAGCCCAACGGGGAGAGCTCAGCCCCAGCATTTT. Translated: CASSPTGRAQPQHF.

The chain employs TRBV30 and TRBJ1-4; D not resolved. The germline CDR1 and CDR2 sequences are GTSNPN and SVGIG (reference sequence). V lost 0 bases to trimming and J lost 11 bases, with 7 bases between them. The CDR3 covers 11 residues. CDR3 loop: CAWSVSGKLFF. The CDR3 region has the DNA TGTGCCTGGAGTGTTTCGGGCAAACTGTTTTTT.